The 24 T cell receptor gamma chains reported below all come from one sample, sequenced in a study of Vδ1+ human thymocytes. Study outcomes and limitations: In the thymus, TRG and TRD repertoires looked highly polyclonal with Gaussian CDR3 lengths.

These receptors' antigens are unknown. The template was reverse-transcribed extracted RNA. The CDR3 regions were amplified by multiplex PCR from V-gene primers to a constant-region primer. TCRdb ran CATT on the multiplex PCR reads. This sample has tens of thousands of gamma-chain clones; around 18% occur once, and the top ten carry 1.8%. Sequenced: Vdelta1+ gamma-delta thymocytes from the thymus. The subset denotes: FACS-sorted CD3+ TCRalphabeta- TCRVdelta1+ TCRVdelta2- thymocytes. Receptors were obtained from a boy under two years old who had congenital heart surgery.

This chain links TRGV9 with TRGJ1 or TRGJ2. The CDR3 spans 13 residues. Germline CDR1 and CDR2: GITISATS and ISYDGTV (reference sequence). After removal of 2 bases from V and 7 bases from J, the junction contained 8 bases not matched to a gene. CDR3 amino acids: CALWEGKGYKKLF. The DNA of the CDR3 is TGTGCCTTGTGGGAGGGAAAAGGATATAAGAAACTCTTT.

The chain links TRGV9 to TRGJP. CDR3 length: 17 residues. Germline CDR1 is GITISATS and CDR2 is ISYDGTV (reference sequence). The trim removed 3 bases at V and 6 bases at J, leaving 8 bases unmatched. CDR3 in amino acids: CALWESPAELGKKIKVF. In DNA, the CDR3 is TGTGCCTTGTGGGAGTCTCCTGCAGAGTTGGGCAAAAAAATCAAGGTATTT.

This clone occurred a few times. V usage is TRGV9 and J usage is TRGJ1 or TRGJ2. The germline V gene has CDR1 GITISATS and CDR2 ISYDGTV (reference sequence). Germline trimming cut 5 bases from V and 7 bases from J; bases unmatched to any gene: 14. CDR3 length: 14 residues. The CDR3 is CALWALRPSYKKLF. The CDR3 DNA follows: TGTGCCTTGTGGGCACTCCGGCCCAGCTATAAGAAACTCTTT.

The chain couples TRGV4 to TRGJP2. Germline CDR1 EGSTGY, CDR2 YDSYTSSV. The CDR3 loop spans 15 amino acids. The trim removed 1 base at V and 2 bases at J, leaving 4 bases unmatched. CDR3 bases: TGTGCCACCTGGGATGGCCAAAGTAGTGATTGGATCAAGACGTTT. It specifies CATWDGQSSDWIKTF.

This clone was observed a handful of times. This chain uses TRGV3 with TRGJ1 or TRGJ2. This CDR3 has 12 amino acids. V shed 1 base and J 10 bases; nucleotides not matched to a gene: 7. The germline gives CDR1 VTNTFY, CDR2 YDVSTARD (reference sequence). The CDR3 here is CATWDRADKKLF. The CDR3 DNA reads TGTGCCACCTGGGACAGAGCGGACAAGAAACTCTTT.

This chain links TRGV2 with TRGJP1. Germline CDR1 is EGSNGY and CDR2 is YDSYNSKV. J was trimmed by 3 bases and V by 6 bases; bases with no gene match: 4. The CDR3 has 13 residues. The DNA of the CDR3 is TGTGCCACCTGGCAACCCACTGGTTGGTTCAAGATATTT. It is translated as CATWQPTGWFKIF.

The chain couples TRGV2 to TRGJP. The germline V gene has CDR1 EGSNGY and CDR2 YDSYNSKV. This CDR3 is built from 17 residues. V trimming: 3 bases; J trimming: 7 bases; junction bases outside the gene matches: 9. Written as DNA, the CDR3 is TGTGCCACCTGGGACACCCTTGCGGAGTTGGGCAAAAAAATCAAGGTATTT. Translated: CATWDTLAELGKKIKVF.

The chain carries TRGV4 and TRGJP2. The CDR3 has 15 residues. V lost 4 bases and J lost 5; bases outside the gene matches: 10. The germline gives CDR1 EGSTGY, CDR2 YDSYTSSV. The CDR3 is CATWDGHWSDWIKTF. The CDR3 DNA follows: TGTGCCACCTGGGACGGGCATTGGAGTGATTGGATCAAGACGTTT.

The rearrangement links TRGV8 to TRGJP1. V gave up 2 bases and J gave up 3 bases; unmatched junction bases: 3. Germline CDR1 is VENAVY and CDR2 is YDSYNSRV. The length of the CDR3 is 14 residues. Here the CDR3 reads CATWDNATGWFKIF. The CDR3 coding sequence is TGTGCCACCTGGGATAATGCCACTGGTTGGTTCAAGATATTT.

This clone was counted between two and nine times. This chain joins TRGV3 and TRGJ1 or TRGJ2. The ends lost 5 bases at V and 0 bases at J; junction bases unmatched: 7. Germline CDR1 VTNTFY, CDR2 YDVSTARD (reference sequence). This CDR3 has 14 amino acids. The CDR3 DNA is TGTGCCACCTGGGGACCCTCGAATTATTATAAGAAACTCTTT. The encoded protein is CATWGPSNYYKKLF.

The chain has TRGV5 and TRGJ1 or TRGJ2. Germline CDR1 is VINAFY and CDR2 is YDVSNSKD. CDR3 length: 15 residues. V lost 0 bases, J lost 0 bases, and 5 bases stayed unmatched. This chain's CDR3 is CATWDRRGNYYKKLF. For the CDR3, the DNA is TGTGCCACCTGGGACAGGCGCGGGAATTATTATAAGAAACTCTTT.

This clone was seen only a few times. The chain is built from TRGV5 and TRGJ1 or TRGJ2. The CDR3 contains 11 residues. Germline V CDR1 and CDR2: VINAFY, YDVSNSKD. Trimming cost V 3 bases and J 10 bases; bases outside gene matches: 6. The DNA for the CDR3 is TGTGCCACCTGGGACGAGGCGAAGAAACTCTTT. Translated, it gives CATWDEAKKLF.

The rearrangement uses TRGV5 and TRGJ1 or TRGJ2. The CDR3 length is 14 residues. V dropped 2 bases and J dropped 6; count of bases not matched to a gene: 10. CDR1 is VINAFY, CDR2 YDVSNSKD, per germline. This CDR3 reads CATWDKSLCYKKLF. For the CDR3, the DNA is TGTGCCACCTGGGACAAATCCCTTTGTTATAAGAAACTCTTT.

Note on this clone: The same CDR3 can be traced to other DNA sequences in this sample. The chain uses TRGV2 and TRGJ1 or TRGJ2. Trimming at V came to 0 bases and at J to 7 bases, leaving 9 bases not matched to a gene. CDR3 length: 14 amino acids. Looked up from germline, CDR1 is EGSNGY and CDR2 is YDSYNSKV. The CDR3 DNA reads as TGTGCCACCTGGGACGGGCCTGGGGACTATAAGAAACTCTTT. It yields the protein CATWDGPGDYKKLF.

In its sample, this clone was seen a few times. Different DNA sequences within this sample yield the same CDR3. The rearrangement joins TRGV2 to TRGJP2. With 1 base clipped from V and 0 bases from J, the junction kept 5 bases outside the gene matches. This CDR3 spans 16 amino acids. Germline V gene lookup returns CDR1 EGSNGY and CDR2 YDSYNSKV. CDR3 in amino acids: CATWDGQYSSDWIKTF. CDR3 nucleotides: TGTGCCACCTGGGACGGCCAATATAGTAGTGATTGGATCAAGACGTTT.

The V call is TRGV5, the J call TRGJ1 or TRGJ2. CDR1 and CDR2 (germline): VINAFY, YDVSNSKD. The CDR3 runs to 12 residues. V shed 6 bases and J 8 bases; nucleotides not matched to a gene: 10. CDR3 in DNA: TGTGCCACCTGGCTCCTGCAGGATAAGAAACTCTTT. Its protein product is CATWLLQDKKLF.

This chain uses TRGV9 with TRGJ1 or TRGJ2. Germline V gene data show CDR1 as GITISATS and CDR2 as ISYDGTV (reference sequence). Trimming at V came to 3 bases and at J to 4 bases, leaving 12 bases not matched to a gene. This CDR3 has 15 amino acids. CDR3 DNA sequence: TGTGCCTTGTGGGAGACACCTAAGGCGTATTATAAGAAACTCTTT. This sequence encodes CALWETPKAYYKKLF.

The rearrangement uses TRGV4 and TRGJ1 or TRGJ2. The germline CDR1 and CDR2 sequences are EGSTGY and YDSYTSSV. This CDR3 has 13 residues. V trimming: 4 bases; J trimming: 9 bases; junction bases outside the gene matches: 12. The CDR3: CATWDLLALKKLF. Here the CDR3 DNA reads TGTGCCACCTGGGACCTCCTAGCCCTTAAGAAACTCTTT.

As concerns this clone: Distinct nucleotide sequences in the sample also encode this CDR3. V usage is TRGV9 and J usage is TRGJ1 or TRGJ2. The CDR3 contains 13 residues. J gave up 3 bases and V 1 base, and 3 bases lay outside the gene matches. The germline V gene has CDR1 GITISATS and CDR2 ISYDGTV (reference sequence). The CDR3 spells CALWEVSYYKKLF. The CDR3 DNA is TGTGCCTTGTGGGAGGTCTCTTATTATAAGAAACTCTTT.

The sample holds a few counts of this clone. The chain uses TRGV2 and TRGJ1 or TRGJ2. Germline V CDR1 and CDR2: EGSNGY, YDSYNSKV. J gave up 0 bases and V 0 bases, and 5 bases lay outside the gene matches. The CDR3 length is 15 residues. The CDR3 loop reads CATWDGKSNYYKKLF. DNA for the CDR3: TGTGCCACCTGGGACGGGAAATCGAATTATTATAAGAAACTCTTT.

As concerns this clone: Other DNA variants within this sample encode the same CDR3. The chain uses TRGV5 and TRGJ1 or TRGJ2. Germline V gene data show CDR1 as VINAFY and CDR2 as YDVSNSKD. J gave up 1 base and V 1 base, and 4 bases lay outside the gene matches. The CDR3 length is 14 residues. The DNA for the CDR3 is TGTGCCACCTGGGACAGACTTAATTATTATAAGAAACTCTTT. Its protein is CATWDRLNYYKKLF.

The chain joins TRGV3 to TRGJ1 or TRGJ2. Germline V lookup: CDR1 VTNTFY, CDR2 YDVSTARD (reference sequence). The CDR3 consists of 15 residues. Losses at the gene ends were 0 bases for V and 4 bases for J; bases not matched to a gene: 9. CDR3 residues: CATWDRPGWYYKKLF. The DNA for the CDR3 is TGTGCCACCTGGGACAGGCCGGGATGGTATTATAAGAAACTCTTT.

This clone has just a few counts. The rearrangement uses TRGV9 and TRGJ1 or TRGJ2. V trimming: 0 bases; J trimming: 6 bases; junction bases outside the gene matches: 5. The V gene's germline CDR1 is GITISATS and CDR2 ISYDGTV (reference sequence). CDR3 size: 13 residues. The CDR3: CALWEVQCYKKLF. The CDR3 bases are TGTGCCTTGTGGGAGGTGCAGTGTTATAAGAAACTCTTT.

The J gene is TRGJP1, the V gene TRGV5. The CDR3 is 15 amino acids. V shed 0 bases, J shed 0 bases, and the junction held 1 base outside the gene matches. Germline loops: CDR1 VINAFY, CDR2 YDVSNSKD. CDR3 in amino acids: CATWDRNTTGWFKIF. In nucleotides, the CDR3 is TGTGCCACCTGGGACAGGAATACCACTGGTTGGTTCAAGATATTT.